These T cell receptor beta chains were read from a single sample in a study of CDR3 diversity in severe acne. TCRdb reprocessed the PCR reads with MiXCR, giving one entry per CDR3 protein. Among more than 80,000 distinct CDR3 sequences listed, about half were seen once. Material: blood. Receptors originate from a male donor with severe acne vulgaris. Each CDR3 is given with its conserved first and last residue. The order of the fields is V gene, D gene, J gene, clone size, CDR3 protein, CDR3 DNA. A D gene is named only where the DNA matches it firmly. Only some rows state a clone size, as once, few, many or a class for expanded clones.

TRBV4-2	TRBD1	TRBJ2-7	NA	CASSQDQQGASYEQYF	TGTGCCAGCAGCCAAGATCAACAGGGGGCTTCCTACGAGCAGTACTTC
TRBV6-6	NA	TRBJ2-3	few	CASSYRSGGIHTDTQYF	TGTGCCAGCAGTTACCGTTCCGGAGGGATTCACACAGATACGCAGTATTTT
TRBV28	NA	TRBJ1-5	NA	CASLDGGAYNEPQHF	TGTGCCAGCCTAGACGGGGGGGCCTACAATGAGCCCCAGCATTTT
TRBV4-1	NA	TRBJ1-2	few	CASSQDLQQNYGYTF	TGCGCCAGCAGCCAAGACTTACAGCAAAACTATGGCTACACCTTC
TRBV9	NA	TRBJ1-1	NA	CASSQDGTWTEAFF	TGTGCCAGCAGCCAAGACGGGACATGGACTGAAGCTTTCTTT
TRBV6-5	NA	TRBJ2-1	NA	CASSYSPPTGVYNEQFF	TGTGCCAGCAGTTACTCCCCCCCCACCGGGGTCTACAATGAGCAGTTCTTC
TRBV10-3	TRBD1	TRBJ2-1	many	CAISDGQGANEQFF	TGTGCCATCAGTGACGGTCAGGGGGCCAATGAGCAGTTCTTC
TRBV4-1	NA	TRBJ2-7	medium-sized	CASSQGSQGTYEQYF	TGCGCCAGCAGCCAAGGGTCACAGGGCACCTACGAGCAGTACTTC
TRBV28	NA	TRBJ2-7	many	CASTRDVGSYEQYF	TGTGCCAGCACTCGGGACGTAGGCTCCTACGAGCAGTACTTC
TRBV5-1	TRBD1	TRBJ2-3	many	CASRGQVSTDTQYF	TGCGCCAGCAGGGGACAGGTCAGCACAGATACGCAGTATTTT
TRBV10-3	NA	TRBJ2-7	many	CATGADIEREQYF	TGTGCCACCGGGGCCGATATCGAGAGGGAGCAGTACTTC
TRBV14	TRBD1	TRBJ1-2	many	CASSQGTGNYGYTF	TGTGCCAGCAGCCAGGGGACAGGGAACTATGGCTACACCTTC
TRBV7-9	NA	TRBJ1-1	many	CASSSPTPKGTEAFF	TGTGCCAGCAGCTCCCCGACCCCCAAGGGAACTGAAGCTTTCTTT
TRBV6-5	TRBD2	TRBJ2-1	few	CASSRTSGTNNEQFF	TGTGCCAGCAGTCGGACTAGCGGGACCAACAATGAGCAGTTCTTC
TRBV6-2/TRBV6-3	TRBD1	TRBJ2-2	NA	CASRTGADAGELFF	TGTGCCAGCAGAACAGGGGCGGACGCCGGGGAGCTGTTTTTT
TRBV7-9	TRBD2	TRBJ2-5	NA	CASSLEHLAGGQETQYF	TGTGCCAGCAGCTTAGAGCACCTAGCGGGAGGGCAAGAGACCCAGTACTTC
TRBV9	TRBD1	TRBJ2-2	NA	CASSVETGGTGELFF	TGTGCCAGCAGCGTAGAGACAGGGGGCACCGGGGAGCTGTTTTTT